This TCR beta chain stems from a study of blood T cell repertoires in COVID-19 (dated by TCRdb to 2019 to 2021). The study in broad terms: Samples covering the acute and convalescent phases of COVID-19 were provided by collaborators in the United States, Italy and Spain. The prospective study material was composed of cDNA or gDNA derived from T cells, B-cell-depleted T cells, or PBMCs. The dataset comprised deeply sampled blood TCRbeta repertoires from subjects exposed to, actively infected with, or recovered from COVID-19. The repertoires were made available in a free public database intended to serve as a resource for research on the immune response to SARS-CoV-2. Samples were obtained from the ongoing ImmuneRACE study (first 160 participants) and from about 1,300 subjects provided by 6 global collaborators. The sample metadata nearly always contained a de-identified subject ID, COVID-19 status, age in years and sex. HLA class I and class II types, where available, came from metadata supplied by the sample provider rather than from assay-based typing.

The immunoSEQ Assay, a bias-controlled multiplex PCR, was used to amplify TCRbeta CDR3 regions from genomic DNA. From the authors' description of their analysis: Within the assay, amplification of reference gene primers was used to estimate how many nucleated cells each sample contained. To quantify the absolute abundance of each unique TCRbeta CDR3 rearrangement, sequence reads were collapsed and filtered. Productive Simpson clonality was computed per sample as the square root of Simpson's diversity index over productive rearrangements. What TCRdb holds here is the immuneACCESS table cut down to in-frame rearrangements. Part of the clones is not present; checked against another copy, under half of the missing clones reflect an unresolved V gene, and the others are unexplained. V, J and clone size are taken as reported in that table, and D and trimming were inferred from the DNA itself. This sample holds 100,000 to 150,000 clones; around nine tenths were observed only once. Of the sample, roughly an eighth is held by the ten largest clones.

CDR3 length: 17 amino acids, cysteine to phenylalanine. This entry keeps only the CDR3 DNA: 51 bases, framed from base 1. Of note for this clone: Which antigen it targets is not known. Base qualities are not recorded, but no much larger clone differs from it by a single base.

One collaborating source in Seattle enrolled patients during active infection and followed them longitudinally through the course of disease. Whole blood was collected in K2EDTA tubes by collaborating institutions according to the institutions' own protocols. For TCRbeta analysis, collaborators shipped samples in one of three forms: frozen whole blood, isolated PBMCs, or DNA extracted from either of those sample types. Results the study describes overall, beyond this receptor: Clinical and demographic metadata were provided uncurated, with the amount varying by source and participant.

The rearrangement combines TRBV21-1 with TRBJ1-1; the tabulated D call, TRBD1, remains unverified against the DNA. TRBV21-1 is given as a pseudogene. Sequenced material: peripheral blood. The clonotype was recovered from a woman aged 70 to 79 with COVID-19, enrolled during active disease. This receptor carries the CDR3 CASSKFRGVGMNTEAFF. The sequenced DNA: TGTGCCAGCAGCAAATTCAGGGGTGTTGGCATGAACACTGAAGCTTTCTTT.